The clone carrying this T cell receptor beta chain was counted a single time. What it recognizes is unknown. These data are taken from a study of cytomegalovirus exposure and HLA in healthy donors. Study details: Of the donors genotyped, approximately 400 in all, around 77% fell in the Caucasian-associated ancestry cluster. General study results and limits: Most CMV-associated TCR beta chains were later found to appear HLA-restricted. In a later analysis, compared with equally common non-associated chains, HLA-associated beta chains were more expanded. Reportedly, HLA-A and HLA-B alleles of most subjects were accurately predicted from TCR beta.

PCR amplification relied on 60 Vbeta primers (plus 13 Jbeta primers). Assay used: immunoSEQ multiplex PCR; TCRdb lists only in-frame clones, some missing. The sample contains approximately 150,000 clones, approximately 80% of which appear only once. This CDR3 spans 15 amino acids. Germline V CDR1 and CDR2: SGHNT, YYREEE (reference sequence). The V gene end was trimmed by 4 bases and the J gene end by 5 bases; junction bases not matched to a gene: 11. The sequence was collected from a man between 25 and 39 years old in good health and CMV-seronegative. This chain uses TRBV5-4 with TRBJ2-5; TRBD2 matches at 7 bases. Sequenced input: PBMCs. Written as DNA, the CDR3 is TGTGCCAGCAGCATCCCAGCGGGAAGGAGGGAGACCCAGTACTTC. Translating gives CASSIPAGRRETQYF.